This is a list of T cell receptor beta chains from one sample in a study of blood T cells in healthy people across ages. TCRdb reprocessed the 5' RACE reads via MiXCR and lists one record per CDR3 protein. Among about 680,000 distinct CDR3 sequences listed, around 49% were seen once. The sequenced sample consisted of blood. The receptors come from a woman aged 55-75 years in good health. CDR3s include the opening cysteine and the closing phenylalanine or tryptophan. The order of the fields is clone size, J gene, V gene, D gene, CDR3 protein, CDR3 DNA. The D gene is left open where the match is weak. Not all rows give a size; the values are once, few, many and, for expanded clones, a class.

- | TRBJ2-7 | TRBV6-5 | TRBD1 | CAGIGTGGFSYEQYF | TGTGCCGGCATAGGGACAGGGGGTTTCTCCTACGAGCAGTACTTC
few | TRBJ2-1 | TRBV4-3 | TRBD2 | CASSQDPGLAGVTEQFF | TGCGCCAGCAGCCAAGATCCCGGACTAGCGGGAGTTACTGAGCAGTTCTTC
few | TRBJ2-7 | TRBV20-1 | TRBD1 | CSAHRGSYEQYF | TGCAGTGCTCACAGGGGCTCCTACGAGCAGTACTTC
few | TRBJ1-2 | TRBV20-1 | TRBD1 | CSADRVYGYTF | TGCAGTGCCGACAGGGTTTATGGCTACACCTTC
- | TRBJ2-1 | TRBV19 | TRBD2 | CASKGTSGDNEQFF | TGTGCCAGTAAGGGGACTAGCGGGGACAATGAGCAGTTCTTC
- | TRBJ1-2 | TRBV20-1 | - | CSASTGAYGYTF | TGCAGTGCCAGCACGGGGGCGTATGGCTACACCTTC
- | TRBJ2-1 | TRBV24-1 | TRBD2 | CATSANGDYASDEQFF | TGTGCCACCAGTGCCAACGGGGACTACGCCTCGGATGAGCAGTTCTTC
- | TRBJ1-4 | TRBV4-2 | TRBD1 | CASSQDGAGGSKSNEKLFF | TGTGCCAGCAGCCAAGATGGGGCAGGGGGCTCGAAGAGTAATGAAAAACTGTTTTTT
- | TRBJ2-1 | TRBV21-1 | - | CASSKFNRASYNEQFF | TGTGCCAGCAGCAAGTTTAACAGAGCCTCCTACAATGAGCAGTTCTTC
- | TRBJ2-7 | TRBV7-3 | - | CASSSNGPGSYNEQYF | TGTGCCAGCAGCTCAAATGGGCCAGGCTCCTACAATGAGCAGTACTTC